This T cell receptor beta chain was recorded in a study of shared clonotypes between healthy human individuals. Overall study: Donors had three CD4 naive, three CD4 memory, two CD8 naive and one CD8 memory plate apiece.

Method: immunoSEQ multiplex PCR; TCRdb's copy keeps in-frame clones and lacks some. The repertoire consists of approximately 2.3 million clones, with about 92% occurring once and the leading ten covering about 0.37%. This CDR3 has 18 amino acids. Germline loops: CDR1 SGHAT, CDR2 FQNNGV. V shed 2 bases and J shed 2 bases, with 18 bases lying between them. The material sequenced was naive CD4+ T cells from PBMCs. Subset denoted: CD45RA+ positively selected. The chain links TRBV11-2 to TRBJ2-2; a weak D match, TRBD2 (6 bases). The sequence was obtained from a man aged 18 to 30 in good health. Some clones in this sample may be carry-over from other donors' samples. DNA of the CDR3: TGTGCCAGCAGCTTACAAGCGGGCAACCATCCTAACACCGGGGAGCTGTTTTTT. This codes for CASSLQAGNHPNTGELFF.